This T cell receptor beta chain was documented in a study of response to subunit inactivated influenza vaccine. TCRdb recomputed calls from the RT-PCR reads with MiXCR, one row per CDR3 protein. The sample records about 570,000 distinct CDR3 sequences, around 10% being singletons. The CDR3 runs to 13 residues. This clonotype was found a few times. The same data also contributed to another study, on T cells expressing NK-cell markers. From that paper: TCR beta cDNA was generated via 5'RACE template switching incorporating UMIs.

This sequence originates from a man aged 45 to 65 who received an inactivated influenza vaccine. The chain couples TRBV21-1 to TRBJ1-2. TRBV21-1 is a documented pseudogene. Sequencing was performed on PBMCs from blood, taken on the day of vaccination. CDR3: CASSRAGRHGYTF. In DNA, the CDR3 is TGTGCCAGCAGCAGAGCAGGGAGGCATGGCTACACCTTC.